These 19 T cell receptor beta chains were all obtained from the same sample, sequenced in a study of T cell responses to AZD1222 COVID-19 vaccine. Produced via immunoSEQ multiplex PCR; TCRdb's table is partial and in-frame only. The data hold over 85,000 clones, with roughly 87% observed a single time. Sample: peripheral blood, taken on day 0 of AZD1222 vaccination. The source is an adult in good health.

This clone came up once. The chain uses TRBV28 and TRBJ1-4; possible D gene TRBD1, 6 bases. CDR1 and CDR2 (germline): MDHEN, SYDVKM. This CDR3 is built from 14 residues. V lost 5 bases and J lost 8, with 15 bases in between. The CDR3 sequence: CASSTQGVGEKLFF. CDR3 nucleotides: TGTGCCAGCAGTACACAGGGAGTAGGGGAAAAACTGTTTTTT.

The chain is built from TRBV7-9 and TRBJ2-2, with 8 bases that match TRBD2. V was clipped by 6 bases and J by 1 base; unmatched bases: 7. This CDR3 is 16 amino acids long. Germline CDR1 reads SEHNR; CDR2 reads FQNEAQ (reference sequence). The CDR3 DNA reads TGTGCCAGCAGTCCCCAGCTAGCGGGGAACACCGGGGAGCTGTTTTTT. Residues: CASSPQLAGNTGELFF.

The chain employs TRBV19 and TRBJ1-1, with D perhaps matching TRBD1 (5 bases). Between the trimmed V and J ends, which lost 1 base and 2 bases, there was a span of 11 bases. Germline values: CDR1 LNHDA, CDR2 SQIVND (reference sequence). This CDR3 is built from 15 residues. In DNA form, the CDR3 reads TGTGCCAGTAGTATAGGTATTCGGGGCAACACTGAAGCTTTCTTT. It encodes CASSIGIRGNTEAFF.

V and J are TRBV15 and TRBJ2-5, with TRBD2 identical over 7 bases. J gave up 5 bases and V 3 bases, and 3 bases lay outside the gene matches. The germline V gene encodes CDR1 LNHNV and CDR2 YYDKDF (reference sequence). The CDR3 length is 13 residues. The CDR3 spells CATSSGGLETQYF. The CDR3 bases are TGTGCCACCAGCAGCGGGGGGTTGGAGACCCAGTACTTC.

The chain couples TRBV7-8 to TRBJ1-1, with a weak D call TRBD1 (5 bases). In germline, CDR1 is SGHVS, CDR2 FQNEAQ. The germline V and J ends were trimmed by 1 base and 0 bases, with 9 bases remaining between them. The CDR3 consists of 15 residues. The CDR3: CASSLGQQLNTEAFF. DNA for the CDR3: TGTGCCAGCAGCTTAGGACAGCAACTGAACACTGAAGCTTTCTTT.

The chain employs TRBV19 and TRBJ1-5; 9 nucleotides match TRBD1. Germline CDR1 LNHDA, CDR2 SQIVND (reference sequence). The ends lost 3 bases at V and 6 bases at J; junction bases unmatched: 6. This CDR3 comprises 15 residues. The CDR3 sequence: CASSMGQGGFQPQHF. The CDR3 bases are TGTGCCAGTAGTATGGGACAGGGTGGGTTTCAGCCCCAGCATTTT.

Here the CDR3 DNA reads TGTGCCAGCAGTGAATCGGGAACAGATACGCAGTATTTT. Protein sequence: CASSESGTDTQYF. This chain joins TRBV25-1 and TRBJ2-3; maybe TRBD2 (5 bases). Trimming removed 1 base from V and 3 bases from J, with 5 bases in between. Per germline, CDR1 MGHDK and CDR2 SYGVNS. This CDR3 comprises 13 residues.

This chain connects TRBV4-3 to TRBJ1-1, with 12 bases lining up with TRBD1. V lost 0 bases to trimming and J lost 9 bases; unmatched junction nucleotides: 14. The V gene's germline CDR1 is LGHNA and CDR2 YSLEER. This CDR3 contains 18 residues. For the CDR3, the DNA is TGCGCCAGCAGCCAAGAAGCAGTGGGACAGGGGGCGGTAACGAAAGCTTTCTTT. Translation gives CASSQEAVGQGAVTKAFF.

The V gene is TRBV10-3, the J gene TRBJ1-2; 7 bases align to TRBD1. The CDR3 contains 14 residues. The germline CDR1 and CDR2 sequences are ENHRY and SYGVKD. Unmatched junction bases numbered 5, after V lost 3 bases and J lost 4 bases. The CDR3 DNA reads TGTGCCATCAGTGATCGAGGGGGCCGCTATGGCTACACCTTC. As protein: CAISDRGGRYGYTF.

V gene TRBV28 combines with J gene TRBJ2-7; D uncertain. The germline V gene has CDR1 MDHEN and CDR2 SYDVKM. V gave up 4 bases and J gave up 4 bases, with 8 bases separating them. The CDR3 totals 12 residues. Written as DNA, the CDR3 is TGTGCCAGCAGTTGGGCCTCATACGAGCAGTACTTC. It yields the protein CASSWASYEQYF.

This clone has a single count. The V call is TRBV19, the J call TRBJ1-2, with D uncertain. The ends were cut back, 5 bases at V and 2 bases at J, with 15 bases in the middle. From germline, CDR1 is LNHDA and CDR2 SQIVND (reference sequence). The CDR3 sequence is 15 residues long. The CDR3 nucleotides read TGTGCCAGTAGTGCGGGAGACGGTGGAAACTATGGCTACACCTTC. As protein: CASSAGDGGNYGYTF. Variable domain in full (rest from reference TRBV19 and TRBJ1-2): DGGITQSPKYLFRKEGQNVTLSCEQNLNHDAMYWYRQDPGQGLRLIYYSQIVNDFQKGDIAEGYSVSREKKESFPLTVTSAQKNPTAFYLCASSAGDGGNYGYTFGSGTRLTVV.

V usage is TRBV28 and J usage is TRBJ2-7; D gene unclear. Trimming removed 2 bases at V and 0 bases at J, with 11 bases between. The germline V gene encodes CDR1 MDHEN and CDR2 SYDVKM. This CDR3 region has 15 residues. In DNA form, the CDR3 reads TGTGCCAGCAGTTTACCCGCACCTGACTCCTACGAGCAGTACTTC. Amino acid sequence: CASSLPAPDSYEQYF.

The chain couples TRBV7-8 to TRBJ1-2; D may be TRBD1 (6 bases). V was cut by 2 bases and J by 2 bases, with 9 bases left in between. CDR3 size: 14 residues. Per germline, CDR1 SGHVS and CDR2 FQNEAQ. The CDR3 coding sequence is TGTGCCAGCAGCTTAAACAGGGCCAACTATGGCTACACCTTC. Translating gives CASSLNRANYGYTF. The variable domain in full, completed from reference TRBV7-8 and TRBJ1-2, reads GAGVSQSPRYKVAKRGQDVALRCDPISGHVSLFWYQQALGQGPEFLTYFQNEAQLDKSGLPSDRFFAERPEGSVSTLKIQRTQQEDSAVYLCASSLNRANYGYTFGSGTRLTVV.

The chain carries TRBV6-1 and TRBJ2-1; 10 bases match TRBD2. Unmatched junction bases numbered 4, after V lost 3 bases and J lost 2 bases. CDR1 MNHNS and CDR2 SASEGT come from the germline V gene. The CDR3 is made up of 16 amino acids. The CDR3 is CASSDLAGETYNEQFF. In DNA, the CDR3 is TGTGCCAGCAGTGATCTAGCGGGGGAGACCTACAATGAGCAGTTCTTC.

The chain is built from TRBV29-1 and TRBJ1-4, with TRBD1 matching 7 bases. Germline V gene sequence: CDR1 SQVTM, CDR2 ANQGSEA. This CDR3 has 15 residues. J lost 2 bases, V lost 5 bases, and 8 bases had no gene match. The CDR3 region is CSVNRGGSTNEKLFF. The CDR3 coding sequence is TGCAGCGTTAACAGGGGTGGCAGCACTAATGAAAAACTGTTTTTT.

This clone was seen once. The J gene is TRBJ1-2, the V gene TRBV7-2; 9 bases align to TRBD1. CDR1 is SGHTA, CDR2 FQGNSA, per germline. The CDR3 loop spans 16 amino acids. V gave up 5 bases and J gave up 3 bases; unmatched junction bases: 10. Here the CDR3 reads CASSPRTGDNHYGYTF. The CDR3 DNA follows: TGTGCCAGCAGCCCCAGGACAGGGGATAATCACTATGGCTACACCTTC.

The rearrangement uses TRBV19 and TRBJ1-2, with 7 bases lining up with TRBD1. V was pared by 6 bases and J by 2 bases, with 6 bases of the junction left unmatched. The CDR3 extends over 14 amino acids. The germline V gene encodes CDR1 LNHDA and CDR2 SQIVND (reference sequence). CDR3 loop: CASSPGTANYGYTF. For the CDR3, the DNA is TGTGCCAGTAGCCCTGGGACAGCAAACTATGGCTACACCTTC.

The chain carries TRBV10-3 and TRBJ1-6, with 7 bases fitting TRBD1. CDR3 length: 13 amino acids. Germline V gene sequence: CDR1 ENHRY, CDR2 SYGVKD. V shed 8 bases, J shed 6 bases, and the junction held 4 bases outside the gene matches. The CDR3 loop reads CAIQGDSNSPLHF. The CDR3 region has the DNA TGTGCCATCCAAGGGGACAGTAATTCACCCCTCCACTTT.

The genes are TRBV10-3 and TRBJ1-1; D is possibly TRBD1 (5 bases). V was cut by 3 bases and J by 6 bases, with 23 bases left in between. Germline loops: CDR1 ENHRY, CDR2 SYGVKD. This CDR3 spans 17 amino acids. The CDR3 sequence is CAISEATGPGRSAEAFF. The CDR3 bases are TGTGCCATCAGTGAAGCTACAGGACCGGGGAGAAGCGCTGAAGCTTTCTTT.